The 14 T cell receptor beta chains presented below share a single source sample, sequenced in a study of T cell repertoires in cytomegalovirus infection (dated by TCRdb to about 2019). The sequencing machine was an Illumina HiSeq 1500. TCRdb reworked the public reads: Q25 trimming with fastp, MiXCR clone assembly, productive beta chains retained. Rows matching on CDR3 protein sequence are summarized as one entry with the most common DNA and genes. Counted in this sample were 450,000 to 550,000 distinct CDR3 sequences; 40% to 50% of them appeared once. About two fifths of the sample is taken by the ten largest. The sample's treatment or condition label, decoded: in vitro stimulation with specific CMV peptide epitopes to enrich CMV-specific T cells. Their antigen targets remain unknown. The sequenced sample was cultured PBMCs, obtained from culture after CMV antigen stimulation. The receptors shown here come from a human donor in good health (CMV status not recorded). Some clones in this sample may be carry-over from other donors' samples.

The rearrangement links TRBV10-3 to TRBJ2-7; 11 bases map to TRBD2. The germline V gene has CDR1 ENHRY and CDR2 SYGVKD. Losses at the gene ends were 0 bases for V and 2 bases for J; bases not matched to a gene: 9. This CDR3 spans 18 amino acids. CDR3 DNA: TGTGCCATCAGTGAGTCGAGACTAGCGGGACGAAACACCTACGAGCAGTACTTC. Translating gives CAISESRLAGRNTYEQYF.

This clonotype was recorded only once. The genes are TRBV7-2 and TRBJ2-6; D possibly corresponds to TRBD2 (5 bases). The germline V gene encodes CDR1 SGHTA and CDR2 FQGNSA. V lost 7 bases to trimming and J lost 1 base, with 17 bases between them. The CDR3 sequence is 17 residues long. Here the CDR3 DNA reads TGTGCCAGCAAACCCTATAGCGTGGGTTCTGGGGCCAACGTCCTGACTTTC. Translating it yields CASKPYSVGSGANVLTF.

This clonotype was seen a few times. The chain recombines TRBV12-3 or TRBV12-4 with TRBJ2-3; no clear D. Trimming removed 6 bases from V and 3 bases from J, with 10 bases in between. The CDR3 totals 13 residues. The CDR3 protein is CASSPLGTDTQYF. The CDR3 region has the DNA TGTGCCAGCAGCCCCCTGGGGACAGATACGCAGTATTTT.

The V gene is TRBV18, the J gene TRBJ2-4; 14 nucleotides match TRBD2. This CDR3 contains 19 residues. After removal of 2 bases from V and 1 base from J, the junction contained 7 bases not matched to a gene. Germline lookup yields CDR1 KGHSH and CDR2 LQKENI. CDR3 nucleotide sequence: TGTGCCAGCTCACCAAGGGGACTAGCGGGGGAGATGGCCAAAAACATTCAGTACTTC. Translated, it gives CASSPRGLAGEMAKNIQYF. Full variable domain (missing parts from reference TRBV18 and TRBJ2-4): NAGVMQNPRHLVRRRGQEARLRCSPMKGHSHVYWYRQLPEEGLKFMVYLQKENIIDESGMPKERFSAEFPKEGPSILRIQQVVRGDSAAYFCASSPRGLAGEMAKNIQYFGAGTRLSVL.

At least ten counts were recorded for this clonotype. J is TRBJ2-3 and V is TRBV7-2; 13 bases align to TRBD2. CDR1 and CDR2 from the germline V gene are SGHTA and FQGNSA. Losses at the gene ends were 3 bases for V and 1 base for J; bases not matched to a gene: 4. CDR3 size: 17 residues. The chain's CDR3 is CASSFTSGGAGTDTQYF. The CDR3, as DNA: TGTGCCAGCAGCTTCACTAGCGGGGGGGCTGGCACAGATACGCAGTATTTT.

This clonotype appeared a few times. This chain connects TRBV7-9 to TRBJ2-1; possibly TRBD2 for D (5 bases). Germline V gene sequence: CDR1 SEHNR, CDR2 FQNEAQ (reference sequence). CDR3 length: 14 residues. Trimming left V 2 bases short and J 4 bases short, with 9 bases between. Written as DNA, the CDR3 is TGTGCCAGCAGCTTATCGAGGGCGTACAATGAGCAGTTCTTC. This gives the protein CASSLSRAYNEQFF. Full variable domain (rest looked up from reference TRBV7-9 and TRBJ2-1): DTGVSQNPRHKITKRGQNVTFRCDPISEHNRLYWYRQTLGQGPEFLTYFQNEAQLEKSRLLSDRFSAERPKGSFSTLEIQRTEQGDSAMYLCASSLSRAYNEQFFGPGTRLTVL.

This clonotype was picked up a small number of times. The chain carries TRBV7-8 and TRBJ1-5; D gene unclear. The CDR3 spans 12 residues. CDR1 SGHVS and CDR2 FQNEAQ come from the germline V gene. Trimming removed 4 bases at V and 6 bases at J, with 7 bases between. CDR3 nucleotide sequence: TGTGCCAGCAGCTACGCAGGTCAGCCCCAGCATTTT. Translated, it gives CASSYAGQPQHF.

Many counts were recorded for this clonotype. The chain carries TRBV7-2 and TRBJ2-7; the D call may be TRBD1 or TRBD2 (5 bases each). The ends were cut back, 2 bases at V and 1 base at J, with 12 bases in the middle. Germline CDR1 SGHTA, CDR2 FQGNSA. The CDR3 loop spans 15 amino acids. The CDR3 sequence is CASSLSGADSYEQYF. CDR3 coding DNA: TGTGCCAGCAGCTTATCCGGGGCCGATTCCTACGAGCAGTACTTC.

This clonotype was detected a few times. This chain connects TRBV30 to TRBJ2-1; D gene ambiguous. This CDR3 is 14 amino acids long. V was pared by 6 bases and J by 0 bases, with 12 bases between. Germline V gene sequence: CDR1 GTSNPN, CDR2 SVGIG (reference sequence). The CDR3 DNA is TGTGCCTGTCGATCCGAGCCCTCCTACAATGAGCAGTTCTTC. It translates to CACRSEPSYNEQFF.

This clonotype was picked up a small number of times. The chain is built from TRBV7-2 and TRBJ2-5; 8 bases map to TRBD1. Losses at the gene ends were 6 bases for V and 7 bases for J; bases not matched to a gene: 7. The CDR3 sequence is 13 residues long. Germline loops: CDR1 SGHTA, CDR2 FQGNSA. CDR3 DNA: TGTGCCAGCAGTTCCCTACAGGGGGGGACCCAGTACTTC. It codes for CASSSLQGGTQYF.

This clonotype was observed a handful of times. The chain uses TRBV7-2 and TRBJ2-2, with TRBD2 matching over 9 bases. Germline V gives CDR1 SGHTA, CDR2 FQGNSA. V lost 2 bases to trimming and J lost 3 bases; unmatched junction nucleotides: 7. The length of the CDR3 is 17 residues. The DNA for the CDR3 is TGTGCCAGCAGCTTACAGGCGGGGGGGCCCTACACCGGGGAGCTGTTTTTT. This codes for CASSLQAGGPYTGELFF.

This clonotype was picked up a small number of times. The genes are TRBV7-8 and TRBJ1-2; possibly TRBD1 for D (6 bases). CDR3 length: 14 residues. Germline CDR1 SGHVS, CDR2 FQNEAQ. The V end lost 7 bases, the J end lost 4 bases, and 16 bases lay between the germline ends. Written as DNA, the CDR3 is TGTGCCAGCATGCCGCGGAGGGGGAGCTATGGCTACACCTTC. Amino acids: CASMPRRGSYGYTF.

This clonotype was detected a few times. V is TRBV28 and J is TRBJ2-1, with D perhaps matching TRBD2 (5 bases). This CDR3 region has 18 residues. Per germline, CDR1 MDHEN and CDR2 SYDVKM. Trimming took off 8 bases at V and 2 bases at J, with 25 bases between the two ends. The CDR3 DNA follows: TGTGCCAGCTTCCCCCGGACGCTAGCTTCAGTCGCCTACAATGAGCAGTTCTTC. Its protein product is CASFPRTLASVAYNEQFF.

This clonotype was seen just once. The CDR3 here is CASSISRTERAFF. CDR3 nucleotides: TGTGCCAGTAGTATATCGAGGACCGAGCGAGCTTTCTTT. The genes are TRBV19 and TRBJ1-1, with no clear D. Germline V gives CDR1 LNHDA, CDR2 SQIVND (reference sequence). This CDR3 contains 13 residues. Trimming took 2 bases from V and 10 from J, leaving 14 bases between them. Full variable domain (outside the CDR3, taken from reference TRBV19 and TRBJ1-1): DGGITQSPKYLFRKEGQNVTLSCEQNLNHDAMYWYRQDPGQGLRLIYYSQIVNDFQKGDIAEGYSVSREKKESFPLTVTSAQKNPTAFYLCASSISRTERAFFGQGTRLTVV.